The rows below give T cell receptor beta chains drawn from one sample of a study of control samples from healthy donors and cancer patients. Sequenced by immunoSEQ multiplex PCR; TCRdb stores in-frame clones only, minus some. Among under 200,000 clones listed, 80% to 95% were seen once. The sequenced material came from blood. These TCRs come from a woman aged 25 to 39 in good health. The CDR3 runs from the conserved cysteine through the conserved F or W. A D gene is named only where the DNA matches it firmly. Some rows have no size entry. The others give once, few or many, or a class for an expanded clone.

cdr3_nt: TGTGCCAGCAGTCCGGAGGGGTTCCAGTTCTTC
cdr3_aa: CASSPEGFQFF
j_call: TRBJ2-1
v_call: TRBV2
clone_size: -
cdr3_length: 11
d_call: -

cdr3_nt: TGTGCCAGCAGTGATTTCCCGGGGGGCGTTGATAATGAGCAGTTCTTC
cdr3_aa: CASSDFPGGVDNEQFF
j_call: TRBJ2-1
v_call: TRBV6-1
clone_size: -
cdr3_length: 16
d_call: -

cdr3_nt: TGTGCCAGCAGTTTGTCAGGCCACGAGCAGTACTTC
cdr3_aa: CASSLSGHEQYF
j_call: TRBJ2-7
v_call: TRBV28
clone_size: -
cdr3_length: 12
d_call: -

cdr3_nt: TGTGCCAGCAGTTTATTCGGGACAGGGGGCTGGAACACTGAAGCTTTCTTT
cdr3_aa: CASSLFGTGGWNTEAFF
j_call: TRBJ1-1
v_call: TRBV28
clone_size: -
cdr3_length: 17
d_call: TRBD1

cdr3_nt: TGTGCCGCCGCCCGGCGCCCCGAAGATACGCAGTATTTT
cdr3_aa: CAAARRPEDTQYF
j_call: TRBJ2-3
v_call: TRBV10-3
clone_size: once
cdr3_length: 13
d_call: -

cdr3_nt: TGTGCCAGCAGCGTTCAGGGGGGCTTCTACAATGAGCAGTTCTTC
cdr3_aa: CASSVQGGFYNEQFF
j_call: TRBJ2-1
v_call: TRBV9
clone_size: few
cdr3_length: 15
d_call: -

cdr3_nt: TGTGCCAGCCTGGACAGGGGCACCTATGGCTACACCTTC
cdr3_aa: CASLDRGTYGYTF
j_call: TRBJ1-2
v_call: TRBV28
clone_size: -
cdr3_length: 13
d_call: TRBD1

cdr3_nt: TGTGCCAGCAGTTCAGATCTAGCCAAAAACATTCAGTACTTC
cdr3_aa: CASSSDLAKNIQYF
j_call: TRBJ2-4
v_call: TRBV7-9
clone_size: -
cdr3_length: 14
d_call: -

cdr3_nt: TGTGCCAGCAGCCGCGGCCCCGGCTCCGAGCAGTACTTC
cdr3_aa: CASSRGPGSEQYF
j_call: TRBJ2-7
v_call: TRBV3-1/TRBV3-2
clone_size: -
cdr3_length: 13
d_call: -

cdr3_nt: TGTGCCACCAGCAGAGATGTTGGGGGGTTTGGAAACACCATATATTTT
cdr3_aa: CATSRDVGGFGNTIYF
j_call: TRBJ1-3
v_call: TRBV15
clone_size: -
cdr3_length: 16
d_call: -

cdr3_nt: TGTGCCAGCAGCCTCCGGACAGGTTTTACCCCACAAGAGACCCAGTACTTC
cdr3_aa: CASSLRTGFTPQETQYF
j_call: TRBJ2-5
v_call: TRBV7-2
clone_size: once
cdr3_length: 17
d_call: TRBD1

cdr3_nt: TGTGCCAGCAGCCACGAGGGACAGGGGGTCTTCTCCTACGAGCAGTACTTC
cdr3_aa: CASSHEGQGVFSYEQYF
j_call: TRBJ2-7
v_call: TRBV5-6
clone_size: -
cdr3_length: 17
d_call: TRBD1

cdr3_nt: TGTGCCAGCAGCTCCACCGGGGGCACTAACTATGGCTACACCTTC
cdr3_aa: CASSSTGGTNYGYTF
j_call: TRBJ1-2
v_call: TRBV7-6
clone_size: -
cdr3_length: 15
d_call: -

cdr3_nt: TGCGCCAGCAGCTTGCTCGGGGGCGGAGAGACCCAGTACTTC
cdr3_aa: CASSLLGGGETQYF
j_call: TRBJ2-5
v_call: TRBV5-1
clone_size: -
cdr3_length: 14
d_call: -

cdr3_nt: TGTGCCAGCAGATCCGGGACAGGCAACACCGGGGAGCTGTTTTTT
cdr3_aa: CASRSGTGNTGELFF
j_call: TRBJ2-2
v_call: TRBV27
clone_size: -
cdr3_length: 15
d_call: TRBD1

cdr3_nt: TGTGCCAGCATGGATCCGTGGGGTCAGCCCCAGCATTTT
cdr3_aa: CASMDPWGQPQHF
j_call: TRBJ1-5
v_call: TRBV28
clone_size: once
cdr3_length: 13
d_call: -

cdr3_nt: TGCGCCAGCAGCCCGGAGGGCGGAAGGTCCTACGAGCAGTACTTC
cdr3_aa: CASSPEGGRSYEQYF
j_call: TRBJ2-7
v_call: TRBV4-1
clone_size: -
cdr3_length: 15
d_call: -

cdr3_nt: TGCGCCAGCAGCCCAGGGTCGACAGATACGCAGTATTTT
cdr3_aa: CASSPGSTDTQYF
j_call: TRBJ2-3
v_call: TRBV5-1
clone_size: -
cdr3_length: 13
d_call: -

cdr3_nt: TGTGCCAGCAGCTTAAGGGGGGCCCAGTACTTC
cdr3_aa: CASSLRGAQYF
j_call: TRBJ2-5
v_call: TRBV7-9
clone_size: once
cdr3_length: 11
d_call: -

cdr3_nt: TGTGCCAGCAGCTTAGGCCCAGAGACTGAAGCTTTCTTT
cdr3_aa: CASSLGPETEAFF
j_call: TRBJ1-1
v_call: TRBV5-4
clone_size: -
cdr3_length: 13
d_call: -

cdr3_nt: TGTGCCAGCAGCCCGACTAGATGGAACGGGGAGCTGTTTTTT
cdr3_aa: CASSPTRWNGELFF
j_call: TRBJ2-2
v_call: TRBV3-1/TRBV3-2
clone_size: -
cdr3_length: 14
d_call: -

cdr3_nt: TGTGCCAGCAATCCGCGGAACACCGGGGAGCTGTTTTTT
cdr3_aa: CASNPRNTGELFF
j_call: TRBJ2-2
v_call: TRBV28
clone_size: -
cdr3_length: 13
d_call: -

cdr3_nt: TGTGCCAGCAGCTTAGCGGTTAGCACAGATACGCAGTATTTT
cdr3_aa: CASSLAVSTDTQYF
j_call: TRBJ2-3
v_call: TRBV7-9
clone_size: -
cdr3_length: 14
d_call: -

cdr3_nt: TGTGCCAGTAGTACCCAGGGACAGGGGGCGTCGGAGACCCAGTACTTC
cdr3_aa: CASSTQGQGASETQYF
j_call: TRBJ2-5
v_call: TRBV19
clone_size: -
cdr3_length: 16
d_call: TRBD1

cdr3_nt: TGTGCCAGCAGAAAGGGGTCCCCCTACAATGAGCAGTTCTTC
cdr3_aa: CASRKGSPYNEQFF
j_call: TRBJ2-1
v_call: TRBV28
clone_size: -
cdr3_length: 14
d_call: -

cdr3_nt: TGTGCCAGCAGTTATGAGTACGAGCAGTACTTC
cdr3_aa: CASSYEYEQYF
j_call: TRBJ2-7
v_call: TRBV2
clone_size: few
cdr3_length: 11
d_call: -

cdr3_nt: TGTGCCAGCAGTTTAGAAGTGGAGACCCAGTACTTC
cdr3_aa: CASSLEVETQYF
j_call: TRBJ2-5
v_call: TRBV12-3/TRBV12-4
clone_size: -
cdr3_length: 12
d_call: -

cdr3_nt: TGTGCCACCAGTGGGCGGACAGGGGAAAAACTGTTTTTT
cdr3_aa: CATSGRTGEKLFF
j_call: TRBJ1-4
v_call: TRBV24-1
clone_size: -
cdr3_length: 13
d_call: TRBD1

cdr3_nt: TGCGCCAGCAGCCAAGTAGGAGCAGAGCCGCTTACGCAGTATTTT
cdr3_aa: CASSQVGAEPLTQYF
j_call: TRBJ2-3
v_call: TRBV4-1
clone_size: -
cdr3_length: 15
d_call: -

cdr3_nt: TGCGCCAGCAGTTATACCTTAAGCTCCTACAATGAGCAGTTCTTC
cdr3_aa: CASSYTLSSYNEQFF
j_call: TRBJ2-1
v_call: TRBV5-1
clone_size: -
cdr3_length: 15
d_call: -

cdr3_nt: TGTGCCAGCAGTTTCGGGGTTAGCTCCTATAATTCACCCCTCCACTTT
cdr3_aa: CASSFGVSSYNSPLHF
j_call: TRBJ1-6
v_call: TRBV28
clone_size: -
cdr3_length: 16
d_call: -

cdr3_nt: TGTGCCAGCACATTAGGGGTCGGACGGGAGACCCAGTACTTC
cdr3_aa: CASTLGVGRETQYF
j_call: TRBJ2-5
v_call: TRBV11-2
clone_size: once
cdr3_length: 14
d_call: -

cdr3_nt: TGTGCCAGCTCCCGCGGGACAGGGGCTGAAGCTTTCTTT
cdr3_aa: CASSRGTGAEAFF
j_call: TRBJ1-1
v_call: TRBV18
clone_size: -
cdr3_length: 13
d_call: TRBD1

cdr3_nt: TGTGCCAGTAGTATGGGACAGGGAACTAATGAAAAACTGTTTTTT
cdr3_aa: CASSMGQGTNEKLFF
j_call: TRBJ1-4
v_call: TRBV19
clone_size: -
cdr3_length: 15
d_call: TRBD1

cdr3_nt: TGTGCCAGTAGTAAACTAGCGGGAGCGGGATACAATGAGCAGTTCTTC
cdr3_aa: CASSKLAGAGYNEQFF
j_call: TRBJ2-1
v_call: TRBV19
clone_size: -
cdr3_length: 16
d_call: TRBD2

cdr3_nt: TGTGCCAGCTCACCAACAGGGGGAGATACGCAGTATTTT
cdr3_aa: CASSPTGGDTQYF
j_call: TRBJ2-3
v_call: TRBV18
clone_size: -
cdr3_length: 13
d_call: TRBD1

cdr3_nt: TGTGCTAGTGGTTGGGGGGTCGCAGGGCGGTATGGCTACACCTTC
cdr3_aa: CASGWGVAGRYGYTF
j_call: TRBJ1-2
v_call: TRBV12-5
clone_size: once
cdr3_length: 15
d_call: -

cdr3_nt: TGTGCCAGCAGCTCCGCTCCGTACCAAGAGACCCAGTACTTC
cdr3_aa: CASSSAPYQETQYF
j_call: TRBJ2-5
v_call: TRBV11-2
clone_size: -
cdr3_length: 14
d_call: -

cdr3_nt: TGTGCCAGCAGCGGACCGGAGAGCACAGATACGCAGTATTTT
cdr3_aa: CASSGPESTDTQYF
j_call: TRBJ2-3
v_call: TRBV9
clone_size: -
cdr3_length: 14
d_call: -

cdr3_nt: TGTGCCAGCGCATCCCGTGGAAACACCATATATTTT
cdr3_aa: CASASRGNTIYF
j_call: TRBJ1-3
v_call: TRBV2
clone_size: -
cdr3_length: 12
d_call: -

cdr3_nt: TGTGCCAGCAGCTTACCTACGGGACTAGCAGAATACAATGAGCAGTTCTTC
cdr3_aa: CASSLPTGLAEYNEQFF
j_call: TRBJ2-1
v_call: TRBV7-8
clone_size: once
cdr3_length: 17
d_call: TRBD2